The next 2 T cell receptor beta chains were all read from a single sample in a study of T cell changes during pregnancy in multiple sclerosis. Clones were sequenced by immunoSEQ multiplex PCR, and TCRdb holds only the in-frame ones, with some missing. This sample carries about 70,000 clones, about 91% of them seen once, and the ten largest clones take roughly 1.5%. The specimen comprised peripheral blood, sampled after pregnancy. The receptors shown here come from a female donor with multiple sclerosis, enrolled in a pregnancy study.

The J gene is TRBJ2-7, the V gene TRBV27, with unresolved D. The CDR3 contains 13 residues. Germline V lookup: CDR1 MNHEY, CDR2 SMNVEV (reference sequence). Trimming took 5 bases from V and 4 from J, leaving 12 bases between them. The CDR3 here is CASSTYHRYEQYF. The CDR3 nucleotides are TGTGCCAGCAGTACATACCACAGATACGAGCAGTACTTC.

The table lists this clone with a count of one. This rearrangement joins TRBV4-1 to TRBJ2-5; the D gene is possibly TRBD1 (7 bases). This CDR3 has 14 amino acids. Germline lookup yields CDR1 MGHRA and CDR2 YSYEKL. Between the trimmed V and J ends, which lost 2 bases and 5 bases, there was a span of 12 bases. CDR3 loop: CASSQKTGRETQYF. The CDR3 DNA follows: TGCGCCAGCAGCCAAAAGACAGGGAGGGAGACCCAGTACTTC.